Below, 11 T cell receptor beta chains from the same sample are listed, as sequenced in a study of blood T cell repertoires in COVID-19. Using immunoSEQ multiplex PCR, the repertoire was profiled, and TCRdb retains in-frame clones only, with some absent. Of some 260,000 clones listed, about 80% were seen once; the top ten hold 3.3%. Sequencing input: peripheral blood. The receptors stem from a woman aged 80 or older with acute or convalescent COVID-19.

The chain recombines TRBV11-2 with TRBJ1-1; TRBD1 agrees at 8 bases. Germline CDR1 and CDR2: SGHAT and FQNNGV. The CDR3 is 17 residues long. Trimming removed 1 base from V and 1 base from J; junction bases left unmatched: 8. Here the CDR3 DNA reads TGTGCCAGCAGCTTAGGCGGGGCGGGACAGGCGAACACTGAAGCTTTCTTT. Translating it yields CASSLGGAGQANTEAFF.

This clone was counted a few times. The V and J genes are TRBV5-1 and TRBJ2-2; 11 bases are shared with TRBD2. The CDR3 runs 15 residues. Trimming at V came to 4 bases and at J to 4 bases, leaving 3 bases not matched to a gene. Germline V CDR1 and CDR2: SGHRS, YFSETQ. CDR3 DNA sequence: TGCGCCAGCAGCCCCGGGACTAGCGGCACCGGGGAGCTGTTTTTT. This gives the protein CASSPGTSGTGELFF.

The V and J genes are TRBV7-2 and TRBJ2-2; D ambiguous. The CDR3 loop spans 15 amino acids. With 3 bases removed from V and 4 bases from J, the gap between germline ends came to 12 bases. The germline V gene encodes CDR1 SGHTA and CDR2 FQGNSA. This CDR3 is CASSFPVSSTGELFF. As DNA, the CDR3 is TGTGCCAGCAGCTTTCCCGTGTCCTCCACCGGGGAGCTGTTTTTT.

The V and J genes are TRBV9 and TRBJ2-1; 11 bases align to TRBD2. The CDR3 length is 15 residues. Germline trimming cut 4 bases from V and 4 bases from J; bases unmatched to any gene: 4. Germline V gives CDR1 SGDLS, CDR2 YYNGEE. The CDR3 DNA follows: TGTGCCAGCAGCATCGGGACTAGCGGTTACAATGAGCAGTTCTTC. This codes for CASSIGTSGYNEQFF.

The rearrangement links TRBV14 to TRBJ2-3, with 7 positions matching TRBD1. The CDR3 has 15 residues. J gave up 7 bases and V 3 bases, and 10 bases lay outside the gene matches. The germline CDR1 and CDR2 sequences are SGHDN and FVKESK. The CDR3 sequence is CASSQSGQVVNTQYF. The CDR3, as DNA: TGTGCCAGCAGCCAGTCTGGACAGGTAGTAAATACGCAGTATTTT.

The CDR3 spells CASSSQGRSNQPQHF. In DNA form, the CDR3 reads TGTGCCAGCAGTTCGCAGGGTCGTAGCAATCAGCCCCAGCATTTT. The V gene is TRBV6-2 or TRBV6-3, the J gene TRBJ1-5; TRBD1 might be the D (5 bases). V lost 4 bases to trimming and J lost 0 bases, with 10 bases between them. This CDR3 is 15 amino acids long. CDR1 MNHEY and CDR2 SVGEGT come from the germline V gene.

This rearrangement joins TRBV12-5 to TRBJ2-3; the match to TRBD2 covers 9 bases. V lost 4 bases, J lost 2 bases, and 7 bases stayed unmatched. The CDR3 loop spans 16 amino acids. Germline CDR1 is LGHNT and CDR2 is FRNRAP. The CDR3 loop is CASGSVAGVNTDTQYF. As DNA, the CDR3 is TGTGCTAGTGGTTCCGTAGCGGGAGTGAACACAGATACGCAGTATTTT.

The V call is TRBV3-1 (or the pseudogene TRBV3-2), the J call TRBJ1-2; 11 bases map to TRBD1. J was trimmed by 4 bases and V by 5 bases; bases with no gene match: 12. In germline, CDR1 is LGHDT, CDR2 YNNKEL (reference sequence). This CDR3 comprises 17 residues. DNA of the CDR3: TGTGCCAGCAGCTTCCAATTACCCGGGACAGGGGGCTATGGCTACACCTTC. Amino acids: CASSFQLPGTGGYGYTF.

This chain uses TRBV5-5 with TRBJ1-2, with 8 positions matching TRBD1. The CDR3 extends over 14 amino acids. J lost 8 bases, V lost 2 bases, and 8 bases had no gene match. Germline CDR1 SGHKS, CDR2 YYEKEE (reference sequence). CDR3: CASSFRTGSGGYTF. The CDR3 coding sequence is TGTGCCAGCAGCTTCCGGACAGGGTCGGGCGGCTACACCTTC.

This chain connects TRBV15 to TRBJ2-2; the match to TRBD1 covers 11 bases. Germline CDR1 reads LNHNV; CDR2 reads YYDKDF (reference sequence). V was clipped by 5 bases and J by 4 bases; unmatched bases: 9. CDR3 length equals 17 residues. Here the CDR3 DNA reads TGTGCCACCAGCCGAGGACAGGGGGCGCGAGGCACCGGGGAGCTGTTTTTT. It yields the protein CATSRGQGARGTGELFF.

The CDR3 DNA sequence: TGCGCCAGCAGCCCCCCCCTACTAGCGGGGGGGCCGGGTGAGCAGTTCTTC. Protein sequence: CASSPPLLAGGPGEQFF. This chain joins TRBV5-1 and TRBJ2-1; 13 nucleotides line up with TRBD2. With 4 bases clipped from V and 9 bases from J, the junction kept 13 bases outside the gene matches. Germline CDR1 reads SGHRS; CDR2 reads YFSETQ. The CDR3 loop spans 17 amino acids.